A single sample gave rise to the 15 T cell receptor beta chains below, sequenced in a study of cytomegalovirus exposure and HLA in healthy donors. This PCR relied on a set of 60 Vbeta primers and 13 Jbeta primers. The method was immunoSEQ multiplex PCR; TCRdb's version includes in-frame clones alone and lacks a portion of them. The sample lists 150,000 or so clones, approximately 74% seen once, with about 3% in the top ten. The material sequenced was PBMCs. These TCRs come from a man aged 18 to 29 in good health and CMV-seronegative.

This clone was seen once. The V gene is TRBV5-6, the J gene TRBJ2-3; maybe TRBD1 (6 bases). Germline loops: CDR1 SGHDT, CDR2 YYEEEE. Trimming cost V 5 bases and J 6 bases, with 16 bases left between them. The CDR3 runs to 14 residues. The CDR3 DNA sequence: TGTGCCAGCAGAACCCTCGATAGGGGGGATACGCAGTATTTT. It is translated as CASRTLDRGDTQYF. Full variable domain (remainder filled in from reference TRBV5-6 and TRBJ2-3): DAGVTQSPTHLIKTRGQQVTLRCSPKSGHDTVSWYQQALGQGPQFIFQYYEEEERQRGNFPDRFSGHQFPNYSSELNVNALLLGDSALYLCASRTLDRGDTQYFGPGTRLTVL.

This chain connects TRBV7-8 to TRBJ1-1, with a possible D match to TRBD1 (6 bases). This CDR3 region has 15 residues. Deletions cut 1 base from V and 4 bases from J, with 13 bases between. Germline V gene sequence: CDR1 SGHVS, CDR2 FQNEAQ. The CDR3 region has the DNA TGTGCCAGCAGCTTAGTTGGGGGCTCGGGCACTGAAGCTTTCTTT. Translated: CASSLVGGSGTEAFF. Full variable domain (missing parts from reference TRBV7-8 and TRBJ1-1): GAGVSQSPRYKVAKRGQDVALRCDPISGHVSLFWYQQALGQGPEFLTYFQNEAQLDKSGLPSDRFFAERPEGSVSTLKIQRTQQEDSAVYLCASSLVGGSGTEAFFGQGTRLTVV.

The V and J genes are TRBV19 and TRBJ2-1, with no clear D. V gave up 3 bases and J gave up 10 bases, with 16 bases separating them. Germline V lookup: CDR1 LNHDA, CDR2 SQIVND (reference sequence). CDR3 size: 14 residues. As DNA, the CDR3 is TGTGCCAGTAGTATCCTTTCGGTGGTGACAGAGCAGTTCTTC. Protein product: CASSILSVVTEQFF.

V gene TRBV5-1 combines with J gene TRBJ1-1; weak D call: TRBD1 (6 bases). This CDR3 spans 13 amino acids. Trimming stripped 0 bases from V and 6 bases from J, with 9 bases between. The germline gives CDR1 SGHRS, CDR2 YFSETQ. The CDR3 DNA follows: TGCGCCAGCAGCTTGGGACAGGTCCCTGAAGCTTTCTTT. It translates to CASSLGQVPEAFF. Filled out from reference TRBV5-1 and TRBJ1-1, the complete variable domain reads KAGVTQTPRYLIKTRGQQVTLSCSPISGHRSVSWYQQTPGQGLQFLFEYFSETQRNKGNFPGRFSGRQFSNSRSEMNVSTLELGDSALYLCASSLGQVPEAFFGQGTRLTVV.

V and J are TRBV7-2 and TRBJ1-2; D not resolved. Deletions cut 5 bases from V and 8 bases from J, with 15 bases between. Germline V gene lookup returns CDR1 SGHTA and CDR2 FQGNSA. The CDR3 has 13 residues. The CDR3 loop reads CASSPPGAWGYTF. CDR3 coding DNA: TGTGCCAGCAGCCCCCCAGGCGCATGGGGCTACACCTTC.

The chain joins TRBV7-6 to TRBJ2-7; TRBD1 is a possible D gene (5 bases). This CDR3 comprises 15 residues. With 2 bases removed from V and 0 bases from J, the gap between germline ends came to 11 bases. Looked up from germline, CDR1 is SGHVS and CDR2 is FNYEAQ. CDR3 protein: CASSLTTESSYEQYF. The CDR3 DNA follows: TGTGCCAGCAGCTTAACGACAGAGAGCTCCTACGAGCAGTACTTC. Variable domain in full (rest from reference TRBV7-6 and TRBJ2-7): GAGVSQSPRYKVTKRGQDVALRCDPISGHVSLYWYRQALGQGPEFLTYFNYEAQQDKSGLPNDRFSAERPEGSISTLTIQRTEQRDSAMYRCASSLTTESSYEQYFGPGTRLTVT.

The chain employs TRBV6-1 and TRBJ1-2, with TRBD1 as a possible D gene (6 bases). The V and J ends lost 3 bases and 2 bases respectively, with 10 bases between them. The CDR3 covers 14 residues. The V gene's germline CDR1 is MNHNS and CDR2 SASEGT. The CDR3 coding sequence is TGTGCCAGCAGTGATCCAACAGGGAACTATGGCTACACCTTC. Its protein product is CASSDPTGNYGYTF.

This chain joins TRBV2 and TRBJ1-2, with D unresolved. CDR1 and CDR2 (germline): SNHLY, FYNNEI. CDR3 size: 11 residues. V was pared by 3 bases and J by 4 bases, with 3 bases between. DNA for the CDR3: TGTGCCAGCAGTGATAGCTATGGCTACACCTTC. This encodes CASSDSYGYTF.

This chain joins TRBV5-1 and TRBJ2-3, with 8 bases matching TRBD1. V gave up 6 bases and J gave up 1 base; unmatched junction bases: 4. The germline gives CDR1 SGHRS, CDR2 YFSETQ. This CDR3 region has 14 residues. The CDR3 reads CASTPGQGTDTQYF. The CDR3 DNA follows: TGCGCCAGCACCCCGGGACAGGGCACAGATACGCAGTATTTT.

This clone has just a few counts. The genes are TRBV5-4 and TRBJ2-2; TRBD1 aligns across 7 bases. From germline, CDR1 is SGHNT and CDR2 YYREEE (reference sequence). Trimming removed 10 bases from V and 4 bases from J; junction bases left unmatched: 7. The CDR3 length is 13 residues. CDR3 in amino acids: CASRRGRTGELFF. CDR3 DNA: TGTGCCTCCCGAAGGGGGCGCACCGGGGAGCTGTTTTTT.

Of note for this clone: One end of the junction is discordant with germline, which a read error may explain. This chain links TRBV7-9 with TRBJ2-2; 8 bases line up with TRBD1. The V gene's germline CDR1 is SEHNR and CDR2 FQNEAQ (reference sequence). CDR3 length equals 16 residues. CDR3 coding DNA: TGTTCCAGCAGCCCCACCGCCAGGGGGCGGTCCGGGGAGCTGTTTTTT. It yields the protein CSSSPTARGRSGELFF.

J is TRBJ1-2 and V is TRBV29-1, with 8 bases matching TRBD1. V was pared by 7 bases and J by 11 bases, with 9 bases of the junction left unmatched. CDR1 and CDR2 from the germline V gene are SQVTM and ANQGSEA. The CDR3 spans 11 residues. The CDR3 coding sequence is TGCAGCGCCGCCGACAGGGGAACTTACACCTTC. It translates to CSAADRGTYTF.

The chain uses TRBV10-1 and TRBJ2-3; TRBD2 agrees at 7 bases. J gave up 3 bases and V 6 bases, and 18 bases lay outside the gene matches. This CDR3 contains 18 residues. Germline CDR1 WNHNN, CDR2 SYGVQD (reference sequence). The CDR3 region has the DNA TGCGCCAGCAGCCCCACGGCGGCCCGACTAGCAGCGACAGATACGCAGTATTTT. This gives the protein CASSPTAARLAATDTQYF.

This CDR3 is CASSTLAELAGGPDTQYF. The CDR3 coding sequence is TGTGCCAGCAGCACCCTCGCGGAACTAGCGGGGGGGCCAGATACGCAGTATTTT. The rearrangement uses TRBV7-8 and TRBJ2-3, with TRBD2 matching over 13 bases. From germline, CDR1 is SGHVS and CDR2 FQNEAQ. The CDR3 contains 18 residues. J gave up 4 bases and V 5 bases, and 12 bases lay outside the gene matches.

This clone was detected a few times. The chain joins TRBV27 to TRBJ1-6; D is perhaps TRBD1 (6 bases). Germline CDR1 MNHEY, CDR2 SMNVEV (reference sequence). The CDR3 length is 14 residues. V lost 5 bases and J 10 bases, leaving 15 bases between the germline ends. The CDR3 nucleotides are TGTGCCAGCAGTCATCCCGAGGGGGACTCACCCCTCCACTTT. Residues: CASSHPEGDSPLHF.